This entry features one T cell receptor (beta chain) sequence. Its cognate antigen is unknown. After removal of 10 bases from V and 1 base from J, the junction contained 5 bases not matched to a gene. The CDR3 loop spans 13 amino acids. Germline-derived CDR1 and CDR2 are LNHDA and SQIVND (reference sequence). The data belong to a study of shared clonotypes between healthy human individuals. Findings and limits, study-wide: Having only a few donors restricted how much genetic and exposure-history diversity was captured. An effect of sequencing depth on clonotype sharing among donors was expected.

In the original workflow: Junction-only sequences without quality scores came from ImmunoSEQ, so filtering differed. Clones were sequenced by immunoSEQ multiplex PCR, and TCRdb holds only the in-frame ones, with some missing. V and J calls and clone size are copied from that table; D and trimming were computed from the DNA. The sample has more than 2 million clones, around 95% seen once; the top ten hold 0.13%. The source of this sequence is a man between 18 and 35 years old in good health. Sequenced material: naive CD4+ T cells sorted from blood. The sample's subset: CD45RA+ positively selected. This chain links TRBV19 with TRBJ1-1; 8 bases map to TRBD1. The CDR3 region has the DNA TGTGCCACCAGGGGGCTGGGGAACACTGAAGCTTTCTTT. Translated: CATRGLGNTEAFF.